These T cell receptor beta chains were read from a single sample in a study of regulatory T cells in long-lasting Graves disease. TCRdb re-derived calls from the multiplex PCR reads in MiXCR, one entry per CDR3 protein. The sample carries some 340,000 distinct CDR3 sequences, around 23% recorded once. Sequenced here: peripheral blood mononuclear cells (PBMCs), sampled when the disease was refractory, from a patient treated with antithyroid drugs. Source of these receptors: a middle-aged woman with Graves disease. The CDR3 runs from the conserved cysteine through the conserved F or W. D genes are given only for firm matches. A row's size may be missing; if present it is once, few, many or a size class.

d_gene,j_gene,v_gene,abundance,CDR3aa,CDR3nt
TRBD1,TRBJ2-7,TRBV5-1,.,CASSWGQGYSYEQYF,TGCGCCAGCAGCTGGGGACAGGGATACTCCTACGAGCAGTACTTC
.,TRBJ1-1,TRBV6-1,few,CAHRRNEGTEAFF,TGTGCCCACCGGCGCAATGAGGGCACTGAAGCTTTCTTT
.,TRBJ2-1,TRBV3-1,once,CASSQDPADYNEQFF,TGTGCCAGCAGCCAAGATCCCGCTGACTACAATGAGCAGTTCTTC
TRBD1,TRBJ1-5,TRBV11-2,many,CASSFGTGNQPQHF,TGTGCCAGCAGCTTTGGGACAGGGAATCAGCCCCAGCATTTT
TRBD2,TRBJ2-3,TRBV28,.,CASSYQWEGSTDTQYF,TGTGCCAGCAGTTATCAGTGGGAGGGGAGCACAGATACGCAGTATTTT
.,TRBJ2-1,TRBV28,.,CASSLRGRLYNEQFF,TGTGCCAGCAGTTTGAGAGGGAGGCTCTACAATGAGCAGTTCTTC
TRBD1,TRBJ1-2,TRBV9,few,CASSVKPGTVYGYTF,TGTGCCAGCAGCGTGAAACCCGGGACAGTCTATGGCTACACCTTC
.,TRBJ2-5,TRBV7-9,many,CASSFSGGGETQYF,TGTGCCAGCAGCTTTAGTGGAGGTGGAGAGACCCAGTACTTC
.,TRBJ2-1,TRBV27,.,CASSSLPTGQSYNEQFF,TGTGCCAGCAGTTCACTCCCGACAGGCCAATCCTACAATGAGCAGTTCTTC
.,TRBJ2-2,TRBV2,few,CASSGGDTGELFF,TGTGCCAGCAGTGGGGGGGACACCGGGGAGCTGTTTTTT
TRBD1,TRBJ2-2,TRBV6-1,many,CASRLDRGHTGELFF,TGTGCCAGCAGATTGGACAGGGGGCACACCGGGGAGCTGTTTTTT
TRBD1,TRBJ1-3,TRBV20-1,few,CSARHGTAGNTIYF,TGCAGTGCTAGACATGGGACAGCTGGAAACACCATATATTTT
TRBD1,TRBJ2-6,TRBV7-9,few,CASSLRTGGSGANVLTF,TGTGCCAGCAGCTTAAGAACAGGGGGCTCTGGGGCCAACGTCCTGACTTTC
.,TRBJ2-7,TRBV4-1,.,CASSQGTVYEQYF,TGCGCCAGCAGCCAAGGGACTGTTTACGAGCAGTACTTC
.,TRBJ1-3,TRBV7-2,.,CASSLGSSSGNTIYF,TGTGCCAGCAGCTTAGGGTCCAGCTCTGGAAACACCATATATTTT
TRBD2,TRBJ2-1,TRBV14,.,CASSSWTSGSPESYYNEQFF,TGTGCCAGCAGCTCTTGGACTAGCGGGAGCCCAGAATCATACTACAATGAGCAGTTCTTC
TRBD1,TRBJ1-4,TRBV28,many,CASRKQGAREKLFF,TGTGCCAGCAGAAAACAGGGGGCAAGAGAAAAACTGTTTTTT
TRBD1,TRBJ2-7,TRBV28,many,CASRGTGATYEQYF,TGTGCCAGCAGGGGGACAGGAGCTACCTACGAGCAGTACTTC
.,TRBJ2-1,TRBV7-9,.,CASSLLVYTRNEQFF,TGTGCCAGCAGCCTTCTAGTTTATACCCGGAATGAGCAGTTCTTC
.,TRBJ1-2,TRBV13,.,CASSFGRTANYGYTF,TGTGCCAGCAGCTTCGGACGCACTGCTAACTATGGCTACACCTTC
.,TRBJ2-5,TRBV7-3,few,CASSLNLVLRREETQYF,TGTGCCAGCAGCTTAAATCTGGTTTTACGGAGGGAAGAGACCCAGTACTTC
TRBD2,TRBJ2-2,TRBV2,many,CASSEMASGTGELFF,TGTGCCAGCAGTGAAATGGCTAGCGGGACCGGGGAGCTGTTTTTT
.,TRBJ2-5,TRBV5-5,.,CASSFYLLWETQYF,TGTGCCAGCAGCTTTTACCTGTTGTGGGAGACCCAGTACTTC
TRBD2,TRBJ2-7,TRBV20-1,few,CSLPGLAGVSYEQYF,TGCAGTCTACCGGGACTAGCGGGAGTCTCCTACGAGCAGTACTTC
TRBD1,TRBJ1-4,TRBV7-9,many,CASSFDRGEKLFF,TGTGCCAGCAGCTTTGACAGGGGCGAAAAACTGTTTTTT
TRBD2,TRBJ2-2,TRBV5-5,.,CASSPIAGVWTGELFF,TGTGCCAGCAGCCCCATAGCGGGAGTCTGGACCGGGGAGCTGTTTTTT
TRBD2,TRBJ2-7,TRBV7-9,many,CASSRTSSEQYF,TGTGCCAGCAGTCGGACTAGCTCAGAGCAGTACTTC
TRBD1,TRBJ2-7,TRBV11-2,few,CASIADPTGATDYEQYF,TGTGCCAGCATCGCGGACCCGACAGGGGCTACTGACTACGAGCAGTACTTC
.,TRBJ2-6,TRBV7-8,few,CASSLGGLLSGANVLTF,TGTGCCAGCAGCTTAGGGGGCCTATTGTCTGGGGCCAACGTCCTGACTTTC
.,TRBJ1-2,TRBV7-8,.,CASSLERGYYGYTF,TGTGCCAGCAGCTTAGAAAGGGGGTATTATGGCTACACCTTC
.,TRBJ2-5,TRBV28,many,CASSTGLQETQYF,TGTGCCAGCAGCACGGGACTGCAAGAGACCCAGTACTTC
.,TRBJ2-7,TRBV28,many,CASSYPTRGQYF,TGTGCCAGCAGCTACCCGACTAGGGGGCAGTACTTC
TRBD1,TRBJ2-7,TRBV6-5,many,CASSYAGTGGRMAYEQYF,TGTGCCAGCAGTTACGCCGGGACAGGGGGTAGAATGGCCTACGAGCAGTACTTC
.,TRBJ2-4,TRBV2,many,CASSEFGNWYIQYF,TGTGCCAGCAGTGAATTCGGCAATTGGTACATTCAGTACTTC
TRBD1,TRBJ1-2,TRBV29-1,few,CSVEYRGGGYTF,TGCAGCGTTGAATACAGGGGAGGTGGCTACACCTTC
TRBD2,TRBJ2-3,TRBV28,few,CASSPLAGTRADTQYF,TGTGCCAGCAGTCCTCTAGCGGGAACCCGGGCAGATACGCAGTATTTT
.,TRBJ1-6,TRBV20-1,.,CSATWGSPLHF,TGCAGTGCTACTTGGGGTTCACCCCTCCACTTT
.,TRBJ1-1,TRBV6-5,.,CASSYLFWGLNTEAFF,TGTGCCAGCAGTTACCTTTTTTGGGGACTGAACACTGAAGCTTTCTTT
.,TRBJ1-1,TRBV30,many,CAWSVTVEAFF,TGTGCCTGGAGTGTGACAGTAGAAGCTTTCTTT
.,TRBJ2-7,TRBV5-1,.,CASRDTKTYEQYF,TGCGCCAGCAGAGACACGAAAACCTACGAGCAGTACTTC
TRBD1,TRBJ1-5,TRBV20-1,.,CSARGQGRGRLKDQPQHF,TGCAGTGCTAGAGGACAGGGCCGGGGTCGGCTTAAAGATCAGCCCCAGCATTTT
TRBD2,TRBJ2-5,TRBV5-1,.,CASKTGPSGETQYF,TGCGCCAGCAAAACTGGACCTAGCGGAGAGACCCAGTACTTC
.,TRBJ2-5,TRBV2,many,CASSALGETQYF,TGTGCCAGCAGTGCCCTCGGGGAGACCCAGTACTTC
.,TRBJ2-7,TRBV4-1,.,CASSQPSGTRSYEQYF,TGCGCCAGCAGCCAGCCTTCAGGGACACGCTCCTACGAGCAGTACTTC
.,TRBJ1-4,TRBV5-1,few,CASSLMPNEKLFF,TGCGCCAGCAGCTTGATGCCTAATGAAAAACTGTTTTTT
.,TRBJ1-3,TRBV11-2,many,CASSKDLARSGNTIYF,TGTGCCAGCAGCAAAGATTTGGCCAGATCTGGAAACACCATATATTTT
TRBD1,TRBJ1-3,TRBV20-1,few,CSARQGQSGNTIYF,TGCAGTGCTCGACAGGGCCAATCTGGAAACACCATATATTTT
.,TRBJ1-1,TRBV28,many,CASSPYRVRDTEAFF,TGTGCCAGCAGTCCATACAGGGTCAGAGACACTGAAGCTTTCTTT
.,TRBJ1-5,TRBV28,many,CAVGGNQPQHF,TGTGCCGTCGGGGGCAATCAGCCCCAGCATTTT
.,TRBJ2-2,TRBV24-1,.,CATNPGTSNTGELFF,TGTGCCACCAATCCAGGGACTTCGAACACCGGGGAGCTGTTTTTT
.,TRBJ1-1,TRBV5-1,.,CASSYQAWSTEAFF,TGCGCCAGCAGCTACCAAGCTTGGAGCACTGAAGCTTTCTTT
.,TRBJ2-5,TRBV28,.,CASGLGAGTRETQYF,TGTGCCAGCGGCCTTGGGGCCGGCACTCGAGAGACCCAGTACTTC
TRBD2,TRBJ2-7,TRBV5-1,few,CASSLLTPGGSYEQYF,TGCGCCAGCAGCCTCCTTACACCCGGGGGGTCCTACGAGCAGTACTTC
TRBD1,TRBJ2-2,TRBV2,many,CASSGQGLTGELFF,TGTGCCAGCAGCGGACAGGGGTTAACCGGGGAGCTGTTTTTT
TRBD1,TRBJ2-1,TRBV27,few,CASSSNRGKGSYNEQFF,TGTGCCAGCAGTTCGAACAGGGGGAAAGGCTCCTACAATGAGCAGTTCTTC
.,TRBJ1-4,TRBV3-1,.,CASSQERVAVATNEKLFF,TGTGCCAGCAGCCAAGAAAGGGTGGCAGTTGCAACTAATGAAAAACTGTTTTTT
TRBD1,TRBJ1-6,TRBV28,many,CASNGQVNSPLHF,TGTGCCAGCAACGGACAGGTTAATTCACCCCTCCACTTT
.,TRBJ2-7,TRBV20-1,few,CSAAPGISYEQYF,TGCAGTGCCGCGCCGGGAATCTCCTACGAGCAGTACTTC